Below, 9 T cell receptor beta chains from the same sample are listed, as sequenced in a study of T cells in Graves' hyperthyroidism and ophthalmopathy. RNA transcripts were the template for amplifying TCR beta CDR3 regions. First-round RT-PCR of the TCR CDR3 relied on the HTBI primer set. TCRdb recomputed calls from the multiplex PCR reads with MiXCR, one row per CDR3 protein. The sample lists around 800,000 distinct CDR3 sequences, about two fifths occurring once. The sample comprised blood. These TCRs come from a young man with Graves' hyperthyroidism.

This clonotype was observed a handful of times. This sequence joins TRBV11-2 and TRBJ2-7; maybe TRBD1 (7 bases). The germline V and J ends were trimmed by 5 bases and 3 bases, with 17 bases remaining between them. The germline V gene encodes CDR1 SGHAT and CDR2 FQNNGV. The CDR3 extends over 15 amino acids. The CDR3 loop is CASSGGTATDYEQYF. The CDR3 nucleotides are TGTGCCAGCAGCGGCGGGACAGCGACAGACTACGAGCAGTACTTC.

V usage is TRBV20-1 and J usage is TRBJ2-2; D perhaps matches TRBD2 (6 bases). Trimming left V 5 bases short and J 4 bases short, with 14 bases between. This CDR3 contains 14 residues. CDR1 and CDR2 (germline): DFQATT, SNEGSKA (reference sequence). The CDR3 DNA follows: TGCAGTGCTCCTGAGGTGGGGGGCACCGGGGAGCTGTTTTTT. This translates into CSAPEVGGTGELFF.

This clonotype is a singleton in its sample. A read error may be the cause here, since a much bigger clone is one base away. This chain joins TRBV10-3 and TRBJ2-2; D not resolved. CDR1 is ENHRY and CDR2 is SYGVKD in the germline V gene. The CDR3 has 13 residues. CDR3 DNA: TGTACCATCACCCCGAATGTCAACGGGGAGCTGTTTTTT. Translating gives CTITPNVNGELFF.

Turning to this clonotype: This may come from a read error, since a much larger clone is one base off. The V gene is TRBV7-8, the J gene TRBJ1-1, with 7 bases fitting TRBD1. The CDR3 has 15 residues. Germline lookup yields CDR1 SGHVS and CDR2 FQNEAQ. The CDR3 reads CASSFMTGRYTEDFF. The CDR3 DNA sequence: TGTGCCAGCAGCTTTATGACAGGGCGGTACACTGAAGATTTCTTT.

This clonotype was counted many times. This chain connects TRBV2 to TRBJ1-2, with D perhaps matching TRBD1 (6 bases). With 1 base removed from V and 8 bases from J, the gap between germline ends came to 17 bases. Germline V gene lookup returns CDR1 SNHLY and CDR2 FYNNEI. This CDR3 region has 15 residues. In DNA, the CDR3 is TGTGCCAGCAGTGAAGATCTGACAGGTTCTTGGGGCTACACCTTC. Protein: CASSEDLTGSWGYTF.

Many counts were recorded for this clonotype. The chain recombines TRBV29-1 with TRBJ1-5, with a tentative D call TRBD1 (5 bases). With 6 bases removed from V and 3 bases from J, the gap between germline ends came to 12 bases. This CDR3 comprises 13 residues. Looked up from germline, CDR1 is SQVTM and CDR2 is ANQGSEA. The CDR3 here is CSVTLGANQPQHF. The CDR3 region has the DNA TGCAGCGTAACCTTAGGGGCCAATCAGCCCCAGCATTTT.

This clonotype was observed at least ten times. The CDR3 bases are TGTGCCATTGCTGGGGGGGAAGAGACCCAGTACTTC. It yields the protein CAIAGGEETQYF. The chain links TRBV10-3 to TRBJ2-5, with 7 bases lining up with TRBD2. The CDR3 runs 12 residues. The V and J ends lost 9 bases and 3 bases, in that order; junction bases with no gene match: 4. CDR1 is ENHRY, CDR2 SYGVKD, per germline.

This clonotype was seen only a few times. The chain combines TRBV12-3 or TRBV12-4 with TRBJ2-6; 8 bases are a match to TRBD1. The CDR3 is 18 amino acids. The ends lost 4 bases at V and 1 base at J; junction bases unmatched: 9. The DNA of the CDR3 is TGTGCCAGCAGTTCCTTGACAGGGGTCTGGTCTGGGGCCAACGTCCTGACTTTC. The encoded protein is CASSSLTGVWSGANVLTF.

This clonotype showed up just a few times. The rearrangement links TRBV10-3 to TRBJ2-2; 7 bases are a match to TRBD1. Trimming removed 3 bases from V and 7 bases from J; junction bases left unmatched: 8. There are 15 residues in the CDR3. Germline values: CDR1 ENHRY, CDR2 SYGVKD. DNA of the CDR3: TGTGCCATCAGTGATTTGAGACAGGGTGGCGGGGAGCTGTTTTTT. Translation: CAISDLRQGGGELFF.